This T cell receptor (beta chain) was identified during a study of Ad26.COV2.S vaccination and SARS-CoV-2 variants. Looking at the study overall: Ad26.COV2.S given intramuscularly, once or twice 56 days apart.

This sample's treatment: around 19 received Ad26.COV2.S at low or high dose, single or two shots; a few received placebo; per-sample allocation not given. The samples were gathered on day 63 after the first injection of vaccine or placebo. CDR3 size: 17 residues. Germline V gene data show CDR1 as LGHDT and CDR2 as YNNKEL (reference sequence). The V end was cut by 0 bases, the J end by 1 base, with 13 bases between. Here immunoSEQ multiplex PCR was the method, and the copy in TCRdb shows in-frame clones only, minus some. The repertoire includes around 320,000 clones, roughly 84% of them detected once, and 3.4% sits in the top ten.

Sample: peripheral blood, taken in a trial of Ad26.COV2.S vaccine versus placebo. The receptor was isolated from a person aged 18 to 59 who received the Ad26.COV2.S COVID-19 vaccine or a placebo. The chain recombines TRBV3-1 (or the pseudogene TRBV3-2) with TRBJ2-1, with D uncertain. CDR3 region: CASSQEGGKNSYNEQFF. DNA of the CDR3: TGTGCCAGCAGCCAAGAGGGTGGGAAAAATTCCTACAATGAGCAGTTCTTC.